These 18 T cell receptor beta chains came from one sample sequenced in a study of shared clonotypes between healthy human individuals. Terminally differentiated effector memory CD45RA+ cells were excluded by CCR7 positive selection of CD45RO-negative cells. Clones were read by immunoSEQ multiplex PCR, and TCRdb kept only the in-frame ones, dropping some. Among approximately 650,000 clones listed, about 95% were seen once. Sample: naive CD8+ T cells sorted from blood. All receptors come from a woman aged 25 to 39 in good health.

The chain uses TRBV27 and TRBJ2-2; possible D gene TRBD1, 5 bases. Trimming pared 3 bases from V and 3 bases from J, leaving 17 bases between. The V gene's germline CDR1 is MNHEY and CDR2 SMNVEV (reference sequence). CDR3 length: 17 amino acids. The chain's CDR3 is CASSFLDRVGDTGELFF. The CDR3 DNA follows: TGTGCCAGCAGTTTCCTAGACCGGGTAGGGGACACCGGGGAGCTGTTTTTT.

This clone appeared a single time. The gene calls are TRBV7-2 and TRBJ2-3; 8 positions match TRBD1. The J segment lost 3 bases and the V segment lost 3 bases, leaving 5 bases of the junction unmatched. CDR3 size: 15 residues. The germline CDR1 and CDR2 sequences are SGHTA and FQGNSA. CDR3 amino acids: CASSFYRGVTDTQYF. DNA of the CDR3: TGTGCCAGCAGCTTTTACAGGGGGGTGACAGATACGCAGTATTTT.

V and J are TRBV27 and TRBJ2-5; D is possibly TRBD1 (5 bases). V lost 6 bases, J lost 4 bases, and 15 bases lay in between. From germline, CDR1 is MNHEY and CDR2 SMNVEV (reference sequence). The length of the CDR3 is 14 residues. CDR3 in amino acids: CASRGLPATETQYF. CDR3 bases: TGTGCCAGCAGGGGGCTGCCGGCAACAGAGACCCAGTACTTC.

This clone was counted between two and nine times. The chain links TRBV9 to TRBJ2-7; 12 bases line up with TRBD1. CDR1 is SGDLS, CDR2 YYNGEE, per germline. V trimming: 3 bases; J trimming: 2 bases; junction bases outside the gene matches: 0. The CDR3 is made up of 14 amino acids. As DNA, the CDR3 is TGTGCCAGCAGCGGGGACAGGGGGCCCTACGAGCAGTACTTC. The encoded protein is CASSGDRGPYEQYF. Full variable domain (rest looked up from reference TRBV9 and TRBJ2-7): DSGVTQTPKHLITATGQRVTLRCSPRSGDLSVYWYQQSLDQGLQFLIQYYNGEERAKGNILERFSAQQFPDLHSELNLSSLELGDSALYFCASSGDRGPYEQYFGPGTRLTVT.

This chain joins TRBV27 and TRBJ2-7; 8 nucleotides align to TRBD2. Germline assignment: CDR1 MNHEY and CDR2 SMNVEV (reference sequence). This CDR3 comprises 13 residues. V lost 10 bases and J lost 12; bases outside the gene matches: 17. The CDR3 nucleotides read TGTGCCACCCGAACTAGCGGTGGTTTCGATTTGTACTTC. This encodes CATRTSGGFDLYF.

The V gene is TRBV11-2, the J gene TRBJ2-5; no reliable D call. The CDR3 is 13 residues long. V lost 0 bases and J 3 bases, leaving 5 bases between the germline ends. The germline V gene has CDR1 SGHAT and CDR2 FQNNGV. The CDR3 DNA follows: TGTGCCAGCAGCTTAGACGGAGAAGAGACCCAGTACTTC. Protein: CASSLDGEETQYF.

The genes are TRBV10-2 and TRBJ2-7; TRBD2 matches at 10 bases. Germline CDR1 reads WSHSY; CDR2 reads SAAADI. V lost 10 bases and J lost 3; bases outside the gene matches: 6. This CDR3 has 13 amino acids. In nucleotides, the CDR3 is TGCGCCACCGTCAAGCGGGAGGGCTACGAGCAGTACTTC. Its translation is CATVKREGYEQYF.

The chain combines TRBV2 with TRBJ2-4; D ambiguous. Trimming cost V 1 base and J 0 bases, with 4 bases left between them. Germline V gene data show CDR1 as SNHLY and CDR2 as FYNNEI. There are 14 residues in the CDR3. The CDR3 spells CASSEGRAKNIQYF. For the CDR3, the DNA is TGTGCCAGCAGTGAAGGGAGAGCCAAAAACATTCAGTACTTC.

This clone was detected once. The CDR3 loop is CASSYLDGTDTQYF. The CDR3 DNA sequence: TGTGCCAGCAGTTACCTTGACGGCACAGATACGCAGTATTTT. The chain has TRBV27 and TRBJ2-3, with D uncertain. The V and J ends lost 4 bases and 1 base respectively, with 9 bases between them. Germline CDR1 MNHEY, CDR2 SMNVEV (reference sequence). This CDR3 contains 14 residues.

The J gene is TRBJ1-2, the V gene TRBV30; no clear D. Germline CDR1 reads GTSNPN; CDR2 reads SVGIG (reference sequence). Deletions cut 0 bases from V and 3 bases from J, with 11 bases between. This CDR3 has 14 residues. CDR3 bases: TGTGCCTGGAGTGTTGGTGTAGGAGACTATGGCTACACCTTC. Translated: CAWSVGVGDYGYTF.

The V and J genes are TRBV27 and TRBJ1-1; D is undetermined. Germline V CDR1 and CDR2: MNHEY, SMNVEV (reference sequence). CDR3 length: 15 residues. The V end was cut by 5 bases, the J end by 1 base, with 14 bases between. CDR3 in amino acids: CASSALEETNTEAFF. CDR3 nucleotides: TGTGCCAGCAGTGCGCTAGAGGAGACGAACACTGAAGCTTTCTTT.

The chain combines TRBV7-9 with TRBJ2-5; tentative D call: TRBD2 (5 bases). From germline, CDR1 is SEHNR and CDR2 FQNEAQ (reference sequence). Trimming took 0 bases from V and 2 from J, leaving 7 bases between them. CDR3 length equals 14 residues. The CDR3 loop reads CASSLAGEQETQYF. For the CDR3, the DNA is TGTGCCAGCAGCTTAGCGGGAGAGCAAGAGACCCAGTACTTC.

J is TRBJ2-7 and V is TRBV29-1; no reliable D call. Germline CDR1 SQVTM, CDR2 ANQGSEA. The CDR3 runs 12 residues. The V end lost 6 bases, the J end lost 0 bases, and 9 bases lay between the germline ends. CDR3 in DNA: TGCAGCGTGACTGGGCCCTCCTACGAGCAGTACTTC. Translated, it gives CSVTGPSYEQYF.

This clone has only one observation. The rearrangement links TRBV11-2 to TRBJ1-5; 9 bases match TRBD1. CDR3 length: 14 residues. J gave up 6 bases and V 4 bases, and 4 bases lay outside the gene matches. Germline V gene sequence: CDR1 SGHAT, CDR2 FQNNGV. CDR3 DNA sequence: TGTGCCAGCAGCTCCGGGACAGGGCTTCAGCCCCAGCATTTT. It codes for CASSSGTGLQPQHF.

This chain connects TRBV2 to TRBJ2-2, with 8 bases that match TRBD2. CDR3 size: 15 residues. V dropped 6 bases and J dropped 4; count of bases not matched to a gene: 7. Germline V gene sequence: CDR1 SNHLY, CDR2 FYNNEI. CDR3 sequence: CASSTREGSTGELFF. CDR3 DNA: TGTGCCAGCAGCACTCGGGAGGGGAGCACCGGGGAGCTGTTTTTT.

V gene TRBV7-9 combines with J gene TRBJ2-7; a possible D gene is TRBD1 (6 bases). Trimming shortened V by 5 bases and J by 3 bases, and 8 bases separated the two germline ends. The germline gives CDR1 SEHNR, CDR2 FQNEAQ (reference sequence). The CDR3 has 12 residues. CDR3 in amino acids: CASSQGFYEQYF. The CDR3 coding sequence is TGTGCCAGCAGCCAGGGGTTCTACGAGCAGTACTTC.

J is TRBJ2-3 and V is TRBV9; TRBD2 aligns across 11 bases. Losses at the gene ends were 3 bases for V and 4 bases for J; bases not matched to a gene: 7. This CDR3 contains 16 residues. Germline V gene lookup returns CDR1 SGDLS and CDR2 YYNGEE. The CDR3 DNA reads as TGTGCCAGCAGCGGGTATACTAGCGGGAGACCAGATACGCAGTATTTT. As protein: CASSGYTSGRPDTQYF.

The chain joins TRBV27 to TRBJ2-7; 9 bases map to TRBD1. Per germline, CDR1 MNHEY and CDR2 SMNVEV (reference sequence). This CDR3 comprises 12 residues. V shed 10 bases and J 5 bases; nucleotides not matched to a gene: 6. The CDR3 DNA is TGTGCCACCTGGACAGGGGTGAACGAGCAGTACTTC. Translation gives CATWTGVNEQYF.